What follows are 8 T cell receptor beta chains derived from one specimen sequenced in a study of blood T cell repertoires in COVID-19. The table came from immunoSEQ multiplex PCR; TCRdb's copy has only in-frame clones and leaves some out. Of 250,000 to 300,000 clones listed, 81% are singletons. Sequenced material: peripheral blood. These receptors were taken from a woman aged 60 to 75 with active or convalescent COVID-19.

This clone was seen only a few times. The genes are TRBV7-2 and TRBJ2-7, with TRBD2 matching 8 bases. Losses at the gene ends were 2 bases for V and 8 bases for J; bases not matched to a gene: 8. CDR1 is SGHTA, CDR2 FQGNSA, per germline. The CDR3 spans 14 residues. The CDR3 DNA sequence: TGTGCCAGCAGCTTAACGTTAGCGGGGCCAAAGCAGTACTTC. Its protein product is CASSLTLAGPKQYF.

The chain has TRBV6-5 and TRBJ2-7, with 9 bases matching TRBD1. Unmatched junction bases numbered 6, after V lost 2 bases and J lost 4 bases. This CDR3 has 15 residues. Germline V gene lookup returns CDR1 MNHEY and CDR2 SVGAGI. The CDR3 sequence is CASSYPGQGMYEQYF. Written as DNA, the CDR3 is TGTGCCAGCAGTTACCCGGGACAGGGTATGTACGAGCAGTACTTC.

This chain joins TRBV10-1 and TRBJ2-7; 7 bases match TRBD1. CDR1 and CDR2 from the germline V gene are WNHNN and SYGVQD (reference sequence). Losses at the gene ends were 3 bases for V and 3 bases for J; bases not matched to a gene: 8. CDR3 size: 15 residues. In DNA, the CDR3 is TGCGCCAGCAGTGATTCAGGGGACAGCCTCTACGAGCAGTACTTC. Translation: CASSDSGDSLYEQYF.

The chain has TRBV11-2 and TRBJ2-7, with D possibly TRBD1 on 6 matching bases. Trimming left V 5 bases short and J 6 bases short, with 17 bases between. Germline CDR1 is SGHAT and CDR2 is FQNNGV. CDR3 size: 14 residues. Written as DNA, the CDR3 is TGTGCCAGCAGCGCAGCCCGGCAGGGGCTCGAGCAGTACTTC. Protein product: CASSAARQGLEQYF.

The genes are TRBV3-1 (or the pseudogene TRBV3-2) and TRBJ1-3; 10 positions agree with TRBD1. Germline CDR1 reads LGHDT; CDR2 reads YNNKEL (reference sequence). J gave up 0 bases and V 4 bases, and 9 bases lay outside the gene matches. The CDR3 sequence is 18 residues long. CDR3 nucleotide sequence: TGTGCCAGCAGCCCCCGGGACAGGGGCTACCTCTCTGGAAACACCATATATTTT. It specifies CASSPRDRGYLSGNTIYF.

The chain combines TRBV27 with TRBJ2-1; D gene ambiguous. This CDR3 is built from 18 residues. V lost 3 bases, J lost 5 bases, and 23 bases lay in between. CDR1 MNHEY and CDR2 SMNVEV come from the germline V gene (reference sequence). The CDR3 nucleotides are TGTGCCAGCAGTTTGAGCGTAAACAAACCCCCTTCTGACAATGAGCAGTTCTTC. Protein: CASSLSVNKPPSDNEQFF.

This sequence joins TRBV3-1 (or the pseudogene TRBV3-2) and TRBJ1-5; no firm D call. The germline gives CDR1 LGHDT, CDR2 YNNKEL (reference sequence). Trimming took off 2 bases at V and 7 bases at J, with 9 bases between the two ends. This CDR3 is built from 13 residues. The CDR3 DNA is TGTGCCAGCAGCCAAATGCGGGAACAGCCCCAGCATTTT. This sequence encodes CASSQMREQPQHF.

The chain employs TRBV2 and TRBJ2-3; D is ambiguous. The CDR3 has 13 residues. Germline V gives CDR1 SNHLY, CDR2 FYNNEI. With 1 base removed from V and 6 bases from J, the gap between germline ends came to 8 bases. The CDR3 coding sequence is TGTGCCAGCAGTGAAGGGTGGCCCGATACGCAGTATTTT. As protein: CASSEGWPDTQYF.